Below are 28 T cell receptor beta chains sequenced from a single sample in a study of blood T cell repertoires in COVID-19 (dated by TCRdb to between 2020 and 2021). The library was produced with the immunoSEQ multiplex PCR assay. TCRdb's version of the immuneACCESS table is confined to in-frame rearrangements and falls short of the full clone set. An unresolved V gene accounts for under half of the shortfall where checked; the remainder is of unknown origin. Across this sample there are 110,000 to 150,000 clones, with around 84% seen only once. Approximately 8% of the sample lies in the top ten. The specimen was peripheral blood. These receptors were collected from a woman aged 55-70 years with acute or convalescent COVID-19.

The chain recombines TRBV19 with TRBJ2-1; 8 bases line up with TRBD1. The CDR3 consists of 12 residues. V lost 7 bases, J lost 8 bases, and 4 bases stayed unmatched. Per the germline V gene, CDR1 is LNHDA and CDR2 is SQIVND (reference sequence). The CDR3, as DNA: TGTGCCAGTACCGCGACAGGGGATGAGCAGTTCTTC. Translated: CASTATGDEQFF.

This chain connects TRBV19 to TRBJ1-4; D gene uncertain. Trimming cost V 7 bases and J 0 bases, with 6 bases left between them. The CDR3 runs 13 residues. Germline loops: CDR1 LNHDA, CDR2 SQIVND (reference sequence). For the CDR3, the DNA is TGTGCCAGTAAAAGAGCAACTAATGAAAAACTGTTTTTT. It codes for CASKRATNEKLFF.

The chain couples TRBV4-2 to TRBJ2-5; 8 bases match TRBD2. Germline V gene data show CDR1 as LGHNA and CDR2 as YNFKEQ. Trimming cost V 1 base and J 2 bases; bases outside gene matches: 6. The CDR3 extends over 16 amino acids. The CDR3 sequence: CASSQVLAGYQETQYF. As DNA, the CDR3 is TGTGCCAGCAGCCAAGTCCTAGCGGGTTATCAAGAGACCCAGTACTTC.

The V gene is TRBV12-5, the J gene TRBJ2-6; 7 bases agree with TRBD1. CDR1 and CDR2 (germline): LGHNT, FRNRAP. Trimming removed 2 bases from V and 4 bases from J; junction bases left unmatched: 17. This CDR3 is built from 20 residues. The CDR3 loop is CASGLSRLAEGARGANVLTF. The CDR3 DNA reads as TGTGCTAGTGGTTTGTCACGATTAGCAGAGGGGGCCCGCGGGGCCAACGTCCTGACTTTC.

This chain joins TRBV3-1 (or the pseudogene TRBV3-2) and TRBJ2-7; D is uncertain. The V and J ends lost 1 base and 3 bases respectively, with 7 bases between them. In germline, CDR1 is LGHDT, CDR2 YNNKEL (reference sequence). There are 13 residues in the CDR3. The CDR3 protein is CASSQGARYEQYF. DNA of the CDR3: TGTGCCAGCAGCCAAGGGGCCCGCTACGAGCAGTACTTC.

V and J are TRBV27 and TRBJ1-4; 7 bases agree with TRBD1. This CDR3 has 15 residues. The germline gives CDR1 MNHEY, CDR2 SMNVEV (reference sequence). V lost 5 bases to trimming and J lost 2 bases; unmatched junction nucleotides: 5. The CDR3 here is CASSDQGETNEKLFF. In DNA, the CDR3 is TGTGCCAGCAGTGACCAGGGGGAGACTAATGAAAAACTGTTTTTT.

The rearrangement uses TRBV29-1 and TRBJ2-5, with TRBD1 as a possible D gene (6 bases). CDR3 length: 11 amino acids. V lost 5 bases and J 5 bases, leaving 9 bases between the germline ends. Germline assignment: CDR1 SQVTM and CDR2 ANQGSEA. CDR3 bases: TGCAGCGTTCCGAGGGGGGAGACCCAGTACTTC. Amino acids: CSVPRGETQYF.

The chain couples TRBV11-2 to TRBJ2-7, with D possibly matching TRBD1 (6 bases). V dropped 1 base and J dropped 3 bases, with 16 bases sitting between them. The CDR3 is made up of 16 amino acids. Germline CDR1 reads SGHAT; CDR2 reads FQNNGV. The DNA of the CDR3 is TGTGCCAGCAGCTTAGCCCTTCCCAGGGGCGGCTACGAGCAGTACTTC. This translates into CASSLALPRGGYEQYF.

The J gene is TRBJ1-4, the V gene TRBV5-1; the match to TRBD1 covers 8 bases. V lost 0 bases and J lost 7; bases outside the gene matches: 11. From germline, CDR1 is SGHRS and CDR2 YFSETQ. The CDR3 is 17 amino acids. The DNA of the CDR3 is TGCGCCAGCAGCTTGGGGGTCAGGGGGCGCAAGGCTGAAAAACTGTTTTTT. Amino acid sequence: CASSLGVRGRKAEKLFF. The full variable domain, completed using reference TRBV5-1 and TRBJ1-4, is KAGVTQTPRYLIKTRGQQVTLSCSPISGHRSVSWYQQTPGQGLQFLFEYFSETQRNKGNFPGRFSGRQFSNSRSEMNVSTLELGDSALYLCASSLGVRGRKAEKLFFGSGTQLSVL.

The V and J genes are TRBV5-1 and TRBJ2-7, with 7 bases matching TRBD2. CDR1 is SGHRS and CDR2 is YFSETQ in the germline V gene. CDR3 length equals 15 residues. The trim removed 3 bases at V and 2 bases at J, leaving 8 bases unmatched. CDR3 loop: CASSSGLAAAYEQYF. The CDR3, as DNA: TGCGCCAGCAGCTCAGGGCTAGCGGCCGCCTACGAGCAGTACTTC.

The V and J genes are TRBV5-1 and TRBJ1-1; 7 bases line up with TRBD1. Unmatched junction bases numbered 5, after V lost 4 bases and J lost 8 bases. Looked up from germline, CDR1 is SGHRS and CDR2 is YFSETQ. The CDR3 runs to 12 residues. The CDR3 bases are TGCGCCAGCAGCCGGGACAGAGGGGAAGCTTTCTTT. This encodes CASSRDRGEAFF.

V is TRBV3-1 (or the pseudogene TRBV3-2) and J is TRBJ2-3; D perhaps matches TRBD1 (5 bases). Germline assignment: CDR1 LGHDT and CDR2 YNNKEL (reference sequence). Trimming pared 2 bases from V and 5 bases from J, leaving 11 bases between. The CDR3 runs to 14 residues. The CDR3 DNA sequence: TGTGCCAGCAGCCAACGACAGCAGTTAGATACGCAGTATTTT. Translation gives CASSQRQQLDTQYF.

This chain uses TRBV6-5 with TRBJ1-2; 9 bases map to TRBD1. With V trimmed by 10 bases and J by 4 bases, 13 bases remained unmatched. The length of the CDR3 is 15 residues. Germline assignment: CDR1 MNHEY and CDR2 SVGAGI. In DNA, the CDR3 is TGTGCCACCGAGCTGAACAGGGGGCGCCTCTATGGCTACACCTTC. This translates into CATELNRGRLYGYTF.

This CDR3 is CASNKGLGTSYEQYF. As DNA, the CDR3 is TGTGCCAGCAATAAGGGGCTGGGAACCTCCTACGAGCAGTACTTC. This chain connects TRBV2 to TRBJ2-7; D is perhaps TRBD1 (5 bases). The germline V and J ends were trimmed by 7 bases and 0 bases, with 16 bases remaining between them. Germline CDR1 reads SNHLY; CDR2 reads FYNNEI. The CDR3 contains 15 residues.

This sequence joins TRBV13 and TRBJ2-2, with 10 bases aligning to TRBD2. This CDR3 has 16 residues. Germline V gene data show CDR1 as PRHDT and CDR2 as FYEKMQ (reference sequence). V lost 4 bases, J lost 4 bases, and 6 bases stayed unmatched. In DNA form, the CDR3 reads TGTGCCAGCAGCTGGCTAGCGGGGGATACCACCGGGGAGCTGTTTTTT. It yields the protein CASSWLAGDTTGELFF.

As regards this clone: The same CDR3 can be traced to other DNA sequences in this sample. For the CDR3, the DNA is TGTGCCAGCAGTAGGACAGGGTCTGGAAACACCATATATTTT. The encoded protein is CASSRTGSGNTIYF. The chain employs TRBV6-5 and TRBJ1-3; 8 nucleotides match TRBD1. Trimming removed 5 bases from V and 1 base from J; junction bases left unmatched: 1. This CDR3 is built from 14 residues. Germline V gene data show CDR1 as MNHEY and CDR2 as SVGAGI.

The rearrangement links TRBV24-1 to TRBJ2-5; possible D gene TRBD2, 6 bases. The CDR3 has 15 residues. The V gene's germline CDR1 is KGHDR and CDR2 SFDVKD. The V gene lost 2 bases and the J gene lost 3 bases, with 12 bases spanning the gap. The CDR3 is CATSDSGTPEETQYF. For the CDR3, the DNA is TGTGCCACCAGTGATTCCGGGACTCCAGAAGAGACCCAGTACTTC.

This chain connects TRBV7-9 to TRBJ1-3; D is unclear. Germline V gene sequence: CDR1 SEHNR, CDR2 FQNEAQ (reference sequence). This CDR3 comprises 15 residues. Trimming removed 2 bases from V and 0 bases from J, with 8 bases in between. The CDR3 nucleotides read TGTGCCAGCAGCTTATCGCTCAGCTCTGGAAACACCATATATTTT. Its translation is CASSLSLSSGNTIYF.

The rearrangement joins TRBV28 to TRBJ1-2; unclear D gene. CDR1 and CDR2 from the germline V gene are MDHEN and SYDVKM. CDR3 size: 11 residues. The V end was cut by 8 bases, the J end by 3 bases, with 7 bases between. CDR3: CASGGYYGYTF. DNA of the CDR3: TGTGCCAGCGGCGGATACTATGGCTACACCTTC.

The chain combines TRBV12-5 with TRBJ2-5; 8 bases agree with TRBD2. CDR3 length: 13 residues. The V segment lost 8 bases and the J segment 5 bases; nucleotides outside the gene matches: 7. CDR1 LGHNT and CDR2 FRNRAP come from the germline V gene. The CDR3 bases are TGTGCTAGTAGGCGGGGGGCTGTTGAGACCCAGTACTTC. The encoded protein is CASRRGAVETQYF.

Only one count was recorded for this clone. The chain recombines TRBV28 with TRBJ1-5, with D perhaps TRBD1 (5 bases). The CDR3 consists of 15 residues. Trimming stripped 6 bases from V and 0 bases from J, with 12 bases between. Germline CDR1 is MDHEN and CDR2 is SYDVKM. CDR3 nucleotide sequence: TGTGCCAGCAGCAAGGAAGGGGCTAGCAATCAGCCCCAGCATTTT. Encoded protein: CASSKEGASNQPQHF.

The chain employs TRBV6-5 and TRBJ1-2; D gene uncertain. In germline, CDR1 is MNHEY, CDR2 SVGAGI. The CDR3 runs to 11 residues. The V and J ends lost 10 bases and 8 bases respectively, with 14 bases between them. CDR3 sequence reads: CATYSEKGYTF. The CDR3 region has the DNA TGTGCCACCTACAGTGAGAAAGGCTACACCTTC.

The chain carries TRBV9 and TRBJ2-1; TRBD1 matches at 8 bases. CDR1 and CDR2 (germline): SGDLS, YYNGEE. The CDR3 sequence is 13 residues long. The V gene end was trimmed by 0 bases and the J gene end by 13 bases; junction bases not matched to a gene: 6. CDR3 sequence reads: CASSVGDRGPQFF. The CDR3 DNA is TGTGCCAGCAGCGTAGGAGACAGGGGTCCCCAGTTCTTC.

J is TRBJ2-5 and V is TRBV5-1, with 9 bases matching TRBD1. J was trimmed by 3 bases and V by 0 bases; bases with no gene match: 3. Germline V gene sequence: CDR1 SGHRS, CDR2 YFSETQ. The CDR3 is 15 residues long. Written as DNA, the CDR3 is TGCGCCAGCAGCTTGGGACAGGGGGGAGAAGAGACCCAGTACTTC. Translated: CASSLGQGGEETQYF.

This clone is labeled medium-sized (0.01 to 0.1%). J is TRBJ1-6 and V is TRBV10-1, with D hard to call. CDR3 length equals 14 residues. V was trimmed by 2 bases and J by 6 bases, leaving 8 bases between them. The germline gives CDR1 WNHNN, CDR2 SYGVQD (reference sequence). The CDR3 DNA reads TGCGCCAGCAGTGAGCAGGCTTTTAATTCACCCCTCCACTTT. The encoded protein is CASSEQAFNSPLHF.

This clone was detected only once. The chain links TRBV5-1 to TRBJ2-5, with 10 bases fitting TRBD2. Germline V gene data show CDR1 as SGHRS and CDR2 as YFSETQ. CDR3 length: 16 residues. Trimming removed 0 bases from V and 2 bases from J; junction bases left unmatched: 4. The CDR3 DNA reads TGCGCCAGCAGCTTGGTGGCTAGCGGGAGACAAGAGACCCAGTACTTC. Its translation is CASSLVASGRQETQYF.

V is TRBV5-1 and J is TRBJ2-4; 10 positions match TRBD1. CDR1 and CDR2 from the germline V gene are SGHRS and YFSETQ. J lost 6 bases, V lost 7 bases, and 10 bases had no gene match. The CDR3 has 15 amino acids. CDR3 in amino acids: CASSQTGTGANIQYF. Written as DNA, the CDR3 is TGCGCCAGCTCCCAAACCGGGACAGGGGCAAACATTCAGTACTTC.

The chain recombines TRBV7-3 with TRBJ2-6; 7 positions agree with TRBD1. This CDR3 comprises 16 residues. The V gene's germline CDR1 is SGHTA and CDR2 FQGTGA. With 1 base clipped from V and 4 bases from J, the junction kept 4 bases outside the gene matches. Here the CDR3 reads CASSLIQGSGANVLTF. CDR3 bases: TGTGCCAGCAGCTTAATACAGGGGTCCGGGGCCAACGTCCTGACTTTC.